The sequence of this T cell receptor beta chain was determined in a study of T cell repertoires in ileal Crohn's disease. Study information: Postoperative therapy was given to about half: about 11 thiopurines, around 17 anti-TNF agents. M6 samples are neoterminal ileum biopsies from postoperative colonoscopy.

Concerning this clone: What it binds is not known.

Using immunoSEQ multiplex PCR, the repertoire was profiled, and TCRdb retains in-frame clones only, with some absent. The sample records roughly 60,000 clones, roughly 91% being singletons. The CDR3 is 14 amino acids. Germline V gene sequence: CDR1 MNHEY, CDR2 SVGAGI. Trimming removed 8 bases from V and 3 bases from J; junction bases left unmatched: 9. Time point here: neoterminal ileum biopsy at postoperative endoscopy, about 6 months after surgery. Overall study results and limits: Within the first postoperative year, endoscopy came at median roughly seven months. All patients with clonality above 26.8% had endoscopic recurrence.

The clonotype was recovered from an adult with Crohn's disease. The chain joins TRBV6-5 to TRBJ2-5; 7 nucleotides agree with TRBD1. Sequencing was performed on ileal tissue. CDR3 in DNA: TGTGCCAGCGCGGACCGACAGGGTAAAGAGACCCAGTACTTC. This gives the protein CASADRQGKETQYF.